This entry features one T cell receptor beta chain sequence. Its matching antigen is unknown. The entry originates in a study of CD8+CD57+ T cells in acquired aplastic anemia. Study-level background: On average, sorted CD4+ and CD8+ cells gave 3 to 4 ug of DNA. Read counts for CD4+ cells (from healthy donors) averaged about 11 million.

The study profiled TCR beta VDJ and CDR3 using genomic DNA as template. TCRdb reprocessed the reads via MiXCR and lists one record per CDR3 protein. The sample holds about 190,000 distinct CDR3 sequences, about 53% seen once. Study conclusions and caveats: It was found that almost 30 CD8+ CDR3 sequences were shared between patients and controls. CD8+ Simpson's diversity in patients was not significantly different from that in controls.

The material sequenced was sorted CD4+, CD8+, or CD8+CD57+ T cells (not recorded which) from PBMCs. This clonotype was obtained from a human donor in good health, serving as a control.

The CDR3 DNA is TGTGCCAGCAGCTTACGGGAGGCTCCCTCCTACGAGCAGTACTTC. Its protein product is CASSLREAPSYEQYF. The V call is TRBV7-8, the J call TRBJ2-7, with 7 bases identical to TRBD2. V lost 2 bases to trimming and J lost 0 bases; unmatched junction nucleotides: 4. The germline V gene encodes CDR1 SGHVS and CDR2 FQNEAQ. The CDR3 totals 15 residues.